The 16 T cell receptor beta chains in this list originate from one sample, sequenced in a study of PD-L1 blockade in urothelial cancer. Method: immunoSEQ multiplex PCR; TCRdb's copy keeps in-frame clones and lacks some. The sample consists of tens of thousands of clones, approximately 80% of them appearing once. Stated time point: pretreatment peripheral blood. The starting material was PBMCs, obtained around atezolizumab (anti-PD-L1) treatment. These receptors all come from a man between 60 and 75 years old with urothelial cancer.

The CDR3 region has the DNA TGTGCCAGTAGTATAGGTGGGAGGGACGCCGTCCCCCAGCATTTT. Protein product: CASSIGGRDAVPQHF. The chain couples TRBV19 to TRBJ1-5, with D maybe TRBD1 (5 bases). V was clipped by 1 base and J by 10 bases, with 17 bases between them. The germline gives CDR1 LNHDA, CDR2 SQIVND (reference sequence). The CDR3 contains 15 residues.

CDR3 region: CASSWDTGGYGYTF. DNA for the CDR3: TGTGCCAGCAGCTGGGACACGGGTGGCTATGGCTACACCTTC. The rearrangement joins TRBV5-6 to TRBJ1-2, with TRBD1 as a possible D gene (6 bases). Germline V gene data show CDR1 as SGHDT and CDR2 as YYEEEE. The V and J ends lost 3 bases and 4 bases respectively, with 13 bases between them. CDR3 length: 14 residues.

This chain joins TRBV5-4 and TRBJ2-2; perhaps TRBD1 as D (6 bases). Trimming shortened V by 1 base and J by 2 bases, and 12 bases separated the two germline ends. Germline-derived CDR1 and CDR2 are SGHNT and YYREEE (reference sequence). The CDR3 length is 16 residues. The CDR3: CASSLLRQANTGELFF. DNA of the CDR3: TGTGCCAGCAGCTTGTTGCGACAGGCCAACACCGGGGAGCTGTTTTTT. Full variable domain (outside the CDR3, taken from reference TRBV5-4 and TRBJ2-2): ETGVTQSPTHLIKTRGQQVTLRCSSQSGHNTVSWYQQALGQGPQFIFQYYREEENGRGNFPPRFSGLQFPNYSSELNVNALELDDSALYLCASSLLRQANTGELFFGEGSRLTVL.

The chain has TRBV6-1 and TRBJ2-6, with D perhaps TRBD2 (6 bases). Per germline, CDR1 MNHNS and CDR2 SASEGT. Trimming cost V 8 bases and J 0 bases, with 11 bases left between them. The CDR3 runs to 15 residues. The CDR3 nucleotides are TGTGCCAGCCCGGGAGAGGCCTCTGGGGCCAACGTCCTGACTTTC. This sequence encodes CASPGEASGANVLTF.

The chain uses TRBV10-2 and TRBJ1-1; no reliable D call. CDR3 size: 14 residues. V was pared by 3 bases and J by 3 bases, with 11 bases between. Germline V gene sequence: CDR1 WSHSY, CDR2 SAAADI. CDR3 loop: CASSDRGTDTEAFF. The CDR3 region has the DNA TGCGCCAGCAGTGATCGGGGTACAGACACTGAAGCTTTCTTT.

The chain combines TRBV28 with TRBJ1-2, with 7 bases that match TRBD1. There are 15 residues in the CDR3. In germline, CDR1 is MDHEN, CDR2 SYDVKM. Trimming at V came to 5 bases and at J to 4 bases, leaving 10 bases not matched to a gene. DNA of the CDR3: TGTGCCAGCAGTCTATCGACAGGGCGAATCTATGGCTACACCTTC. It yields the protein CASSLSTGRIYGYTF.

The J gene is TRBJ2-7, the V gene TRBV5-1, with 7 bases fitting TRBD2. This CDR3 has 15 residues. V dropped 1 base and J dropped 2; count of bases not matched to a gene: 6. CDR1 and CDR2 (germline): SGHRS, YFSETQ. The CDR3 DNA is TGCGCCAGCAGCTTGCTCCCTAGCGGTACCTACGAGCAGTACTTC. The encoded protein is CASSLLPSGTYEQYF.

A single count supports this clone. The CDR3 sequence: CASSPLAGSYNEQFF. The CDR3 DNA follows: TGTGCCAGCAGCCCCCTAGCGGGGTCCTACAATGAGCAGTTCTTC. The chain is built from TRBV6-4 and TRBJ2-1, with 9 nucleotides matching TRBD2. The CDR3 sequence is 15 residues long. The trim removed 6 bases at V and 1 base at J, leaving 4 bases unmatched. From germline, CDR1 is MRHNA and CDR2 SNTAGT.

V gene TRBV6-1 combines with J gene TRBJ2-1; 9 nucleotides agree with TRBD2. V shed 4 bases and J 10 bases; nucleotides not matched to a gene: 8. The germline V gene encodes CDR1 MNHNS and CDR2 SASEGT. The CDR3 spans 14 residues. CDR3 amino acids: CASSAGLASNEQFF. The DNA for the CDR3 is TGTGCCAGCAGTGCCGGACTAGCGAGTAACGAGCAGTTCTTC.

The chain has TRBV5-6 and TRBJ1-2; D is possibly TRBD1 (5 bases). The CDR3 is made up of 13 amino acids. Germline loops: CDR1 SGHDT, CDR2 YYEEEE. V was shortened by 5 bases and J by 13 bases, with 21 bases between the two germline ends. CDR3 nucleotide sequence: TGTGCCAGCAGGGATGGACAACTCCAAGTCGGCACCTTC. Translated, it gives CASRDGQLQVGTF. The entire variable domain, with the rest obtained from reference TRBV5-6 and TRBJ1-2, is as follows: DAGVTQSPTHLIKTRGQQVTLRCSPKSGHDTVSWYQQALGQGPQFIFQYYEEEERQRGNFPDRFSGHQFPNYSSELNVNALLLGDSALYLCASRDGQLQVGTFGSGTRLTVV.

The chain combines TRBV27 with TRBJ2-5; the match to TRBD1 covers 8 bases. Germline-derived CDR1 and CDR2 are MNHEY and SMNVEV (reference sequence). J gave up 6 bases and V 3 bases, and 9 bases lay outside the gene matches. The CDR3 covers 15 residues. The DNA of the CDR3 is TGTGCCAGCAGTTTTCAGGGGGCTAGCGTGAAGACCCAGTACTTC. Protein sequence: CASSFQGASVKTQYF.

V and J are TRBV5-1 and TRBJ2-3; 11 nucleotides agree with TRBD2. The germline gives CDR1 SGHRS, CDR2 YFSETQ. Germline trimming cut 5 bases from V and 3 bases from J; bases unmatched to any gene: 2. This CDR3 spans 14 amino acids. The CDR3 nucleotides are TGCGCCAGCAGGTTAGCGGGGGGGACAGATACGCAGTATTTT. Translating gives CASRLAGGTDTQYF.

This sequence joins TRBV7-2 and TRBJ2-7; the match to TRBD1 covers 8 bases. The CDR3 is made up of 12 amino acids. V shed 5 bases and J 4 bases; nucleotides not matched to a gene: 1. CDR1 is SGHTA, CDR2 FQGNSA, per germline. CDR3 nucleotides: TGTGCCAGCAGCGGACAGGGATACGAGCAGTACTTC. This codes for CASSGQGYEQYF. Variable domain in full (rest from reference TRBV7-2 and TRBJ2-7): GAGVSQSPSNKVTEKGKDVELRCDPISGHTALYWYRQSLGQGLEFLIYFQGNSAPDKSGLPSDRFSAERTGGSVSTLTIQRTQQEDSAVYLCASSGQGYEQYFGPGTRLTVT.

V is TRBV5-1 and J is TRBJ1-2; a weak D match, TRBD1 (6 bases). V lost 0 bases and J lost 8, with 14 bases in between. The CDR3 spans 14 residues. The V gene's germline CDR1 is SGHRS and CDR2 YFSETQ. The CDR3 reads CASSLDGTGKGYTF. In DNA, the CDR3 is TGCGCCAGCAGCTTGGATGGTACAGGGAAGGGCTACACCTTC.

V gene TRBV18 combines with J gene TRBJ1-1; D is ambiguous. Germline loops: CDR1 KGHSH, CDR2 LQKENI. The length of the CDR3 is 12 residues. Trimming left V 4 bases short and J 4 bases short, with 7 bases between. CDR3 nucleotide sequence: TGTGCCAGCTCACTTATGAGCACTGAAGCTTTCTTT. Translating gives CASSLMSTEAFF.

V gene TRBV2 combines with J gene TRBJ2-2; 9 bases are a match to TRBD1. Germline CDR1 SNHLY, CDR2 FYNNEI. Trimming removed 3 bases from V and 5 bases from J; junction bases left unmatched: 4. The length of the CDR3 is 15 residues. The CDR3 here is CASSETGGQTGELFF. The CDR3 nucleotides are TGTGCCAGCAGTGAGACAGGGGGTCAGACCGGGGAGCTGTTTTTT.